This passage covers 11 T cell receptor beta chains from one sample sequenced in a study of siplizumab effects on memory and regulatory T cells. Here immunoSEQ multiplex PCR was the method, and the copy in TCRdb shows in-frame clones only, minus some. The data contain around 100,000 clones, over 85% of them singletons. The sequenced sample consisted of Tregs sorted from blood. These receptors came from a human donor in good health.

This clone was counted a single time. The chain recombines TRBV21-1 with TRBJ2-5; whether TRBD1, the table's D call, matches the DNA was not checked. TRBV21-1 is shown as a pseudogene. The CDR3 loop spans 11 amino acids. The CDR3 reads CASRGPETQYF. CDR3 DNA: TGTGCCAGCAGGGGGCCGGAGACCCAGTACTTC.

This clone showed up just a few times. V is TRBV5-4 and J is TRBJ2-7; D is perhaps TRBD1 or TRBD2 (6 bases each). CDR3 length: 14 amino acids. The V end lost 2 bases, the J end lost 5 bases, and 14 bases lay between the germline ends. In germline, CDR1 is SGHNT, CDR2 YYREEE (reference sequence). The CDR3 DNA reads TGTGCCAGCAGCTTTGAACAGGGACTTAACGAGCAGTACTTC. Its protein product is CASSFEQGLNEQYF. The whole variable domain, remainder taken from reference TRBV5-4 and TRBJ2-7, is ETGVTQSPTHLIKTRGQQVTLRCSSQSGHNTVSWYQQALGQGPQFIFQYYREEENGRGNFPPRFSGLQFPNYSSELNVNALELDDSALYLCASSFEQGLNEQYFGPGTRLTVT.

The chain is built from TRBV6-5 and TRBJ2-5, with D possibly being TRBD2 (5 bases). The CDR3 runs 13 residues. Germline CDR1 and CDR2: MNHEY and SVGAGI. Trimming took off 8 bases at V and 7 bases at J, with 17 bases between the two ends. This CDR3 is CASRGSPLGTQYF. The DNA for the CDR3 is TGTGCCAGCCGGGGTTCCCCCCTGGGGACCCAGTACTTC.

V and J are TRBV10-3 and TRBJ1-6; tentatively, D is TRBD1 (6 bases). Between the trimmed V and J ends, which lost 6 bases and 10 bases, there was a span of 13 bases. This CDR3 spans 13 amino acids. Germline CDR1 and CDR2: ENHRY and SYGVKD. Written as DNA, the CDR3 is TGTGCCATCAGGCAGGGGCCTGCGTCACCCCTCCACTTT. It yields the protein CAIRQGPASPLHF.

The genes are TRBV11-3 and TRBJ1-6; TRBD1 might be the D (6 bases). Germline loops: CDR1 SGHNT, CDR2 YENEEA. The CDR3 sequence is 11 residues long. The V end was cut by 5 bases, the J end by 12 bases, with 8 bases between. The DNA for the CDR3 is TGTGCCAGCAGCCTAGGGGGACCCCTCCACTTT. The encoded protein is CASSLGGPLHF.

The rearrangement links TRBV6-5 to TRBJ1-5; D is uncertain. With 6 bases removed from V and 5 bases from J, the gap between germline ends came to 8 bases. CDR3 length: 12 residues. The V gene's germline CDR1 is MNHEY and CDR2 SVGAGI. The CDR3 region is CASSARDQPQHF. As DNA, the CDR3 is TGTGCCAGCAGCGCCCGGGATCAGCCCCAGCATTTT.

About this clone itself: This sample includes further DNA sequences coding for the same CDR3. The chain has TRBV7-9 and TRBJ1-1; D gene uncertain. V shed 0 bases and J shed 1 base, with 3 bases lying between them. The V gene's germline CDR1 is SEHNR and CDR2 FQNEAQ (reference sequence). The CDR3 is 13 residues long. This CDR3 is CASSLAGNTEAFF. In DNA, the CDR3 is TGTGCCAGCAGCTTAGCGGGGAACACTGAAGCTTTCTTT.

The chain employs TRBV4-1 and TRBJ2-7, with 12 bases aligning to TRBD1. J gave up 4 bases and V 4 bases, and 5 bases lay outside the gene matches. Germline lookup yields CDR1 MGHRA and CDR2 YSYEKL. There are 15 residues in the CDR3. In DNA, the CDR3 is TGCGCCAGCAGCCTAACGGGACAGGGGGCATACGAGCAGTACTTC. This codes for CASSLTGQGAYEQYF.

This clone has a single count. DNA of the CDR3: TGTGCCAGCAGCGGGAGGGGGAACACTGAAGCTTTCTTT. Its translation is CASSGRGNTEAFF. V and J are TRBV28 and TRBJ1-1, with D maybe TRBD1 (5 bases). Trimming pared 6 bases from V and 1 base from J, leaving 9 bases between. This CDR3 has 13 amino acids. The germline gives CDR1 MDHEN, CDR2 SYDVKM. Variable domain in full (rest from reference TRBV28 and TRBJ1-1): DVKVTQSSRYLVKRTGEKVFLECVQDMDHENMFWYRQDPGLGLRLIYFSYDVKMKEKGDIPEGYSVSREKKERFSLILESASTNQTSMYLCASSGRGNTEAFFGQGTRLTVV.

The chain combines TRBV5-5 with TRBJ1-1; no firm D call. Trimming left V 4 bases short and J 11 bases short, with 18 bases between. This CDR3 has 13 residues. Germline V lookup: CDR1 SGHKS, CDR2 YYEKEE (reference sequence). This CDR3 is CASSPNPQVVAFF. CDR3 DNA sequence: TGTGCCAGCAGCCCAAACCCACAAGTCGTCGCTTTCTTT.

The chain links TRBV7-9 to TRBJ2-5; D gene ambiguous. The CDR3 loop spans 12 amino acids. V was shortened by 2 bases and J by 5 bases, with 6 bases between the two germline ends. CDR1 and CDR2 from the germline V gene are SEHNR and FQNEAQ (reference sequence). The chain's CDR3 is CASSLIRETQYF. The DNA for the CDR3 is TGTGCCAGCAGCTTAATAAGGGAGACCCAGTACTTC. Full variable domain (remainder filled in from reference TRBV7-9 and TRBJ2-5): DTGVSQNPRHKITKRGQNVTFRCDPISEHNRLYWYRQTLGQGPEFLTYFQNEAQLEKSRLLSDRFSAERPKGSFSTLEIQRTEQGDSAMYLCASSLIRETQYFGPGTRLLVL.